Following are 9 T cell receptor beta chains from one sample sequenced in a study of CXCR3-negative and CXCR3-positive naive CD8 T cells. Findings and limits, study-wide: CXCR3-expressing naive cells carried TRB CDR3s more hydrophobic than those of CXCR3-negative naive cells.

Via 5' RACE with UMI labels, TRB cDNA libraries were prepared. For each CDR3 protein, TCRdb gives one entry from its re-call of the 5' RACE reads, without DNA. The sample has 55,000 to 75,000 distinct CDR3 sequences. The antigens for these receptors are not known. The specimen sequenced was naive CXCR3+ CD8+ T cells from blood. Subset: CD45RO-CCR7+CD27+CD95- naive CD8+ T cells expressing CXCR3 (TNR3+). Receptor source: a human donor in good health. Some clones in this sample may be carry-over from other donors' samples.

The genes are TRBV7-9 and TRBJ2-7. This CDR3 is built from 14 residues. The germline V gene encodes CDR1 SEHNR and CDR2 FQNEAQ (reference sequence). This CDR3 reads CASSLAGRSYEQYF.

The chain employs TRBV15 and TRBJ2-5; the D gene TCRdb calls, TRBD2, cannot be checked with no DNA. The CDR3 runs 17 residues. Germline values: CDR1 LNHNV, CDR2 YYDKDF (reference sequence). The chain's CDR3 is CATSRDQWEDIQETQYF.

V and J are TRBV7-9 and TRBJ2-1. Germline loops: CDR1 SEHNR, CDR2 FQNEAQ (reference sequence). This CDR3 is built from 15 residues. CDR3 region: CASSFSAGLHNEQFF. Based on the CDR3 plus reference TRBV7-9 and TRBJ2-1, the full variable domain is DTGVSQNPRHKITKRGQNVTFRCDPISEHNRLYWYRQTLGQGPEFLTYFQNEAQLEKSRLLSDRFSAERPKGSFSTLEIQRTEQGDSAMYLCASSFSAGLHNEQFFGPGTRLTVL.

The V gene is TRBV4-3, the J gene TRBJ1-1; TCRdb calls TRBD1, which cannot be checked without DNA. The CDR3 length is 14 residues. Germline loops: CDR1 LGHNA, CDR2 YSLEER. CDR3: CASSPSRGNTEAFF.

The chain combines TRBV7-6 with TRBJ2-1; as DNA is missing, the TRBD1 call by TCRdb cannot be tested. This CDR3 is 13 amino acids long. Germline CDR1 reads SGHVS; CDR2 reads FNYEAQ. The CDR3 sequence is CASSSGPSNEQFF.

The chain joins TRBV2 to TRBJ2-2. This CDR3 has 16 residues. Germline V gene lookup returns CDR1 SNHLY and CDR2 FYNNEI. CDR3 in amino acids: CASSEAPRIGAGELFF.

This rearrangement joins TRBV6-6 to TRBJ1-5; TCRdb proposes TRBD1, but this gene call is untestable without DNA. There are 14 residues in the CDR3. CDR1 MNHNY and CDR2 SVGAGI come from the germline V gene (reference sequence). The chain's CDR3 is CASSLTGTGQPQHF.

This chain's CDR3 is CASSRDRGETQYF. The chain combines TRBV6-4 with TRBJ2-5; absent DNA, TCRdb's TRBD1 call cannot be checked. Germline V CDR1 and CDR2: MRHNA, SNTAGT. The CDR3 is 13 residues long.

The V call is TRBV27, the J call TRBJ2-1; without DNA, the TCRdb call of TRBD1 cannot be checked. Germline CDR1 and CDR2: MNHEY and SMNVEV (reference sequence). The CDR3 has 14 amino acids. The CDR3: CASSLFQGAIEQFF.